This TCR beta chain comes out of a study of patients and donors after allogeneic stem cell transplantation. One entry per CDR3 protein, called by TCRdb with MiXCR from the RT-PCR reads. The table has about 200,000 distinct CDR3 sequences, more than 35% seen once. This clonotype was recorded a few times. The CDR3 runs to 15 residues. Germline-derived CDR1 and CDR2 are SGHRS and YFSETQ. V shed 4 bases and J 1 base; nucleotides not matched to a gene: 6. The chain links TRBV5-1 to TRBJ1-1; 8 bases match TRBD1. This receptor was taken from a human donor who was either an allogeneic HSCT recipient or a stem cell or donor lymphocyte infusion donor (not recorded which). It is not recorded whose cells these are; they may come from a transplant donor. Source material: blood, either unsorted or a sorted T cell fraction (not recorded which). CDR3 amino acids: CASSPLGQGNTEAFF. The CDR3, as DNA: TGCGCCAGCAGCCCCCTTGGACAGGGGAACACTGAAGCTTTCTTT.